The clone carrying this T cell receptor beta chain is a singleton in its sample. This record belongs to a study of blood T cell repertoires in COVID-19. Study-wide context: Acute and convalescent COVID-19 specimens originated in the United States, Italy and Spain. T cells, B-cell-depleted T cells, or PBMCs supplied cDNA or gDNA.

The Seattle patients joined while their infection was active and were tracked longitudinally afterward. Per the original methods: Estimation of nucleated cell counts was performed using reference gene primer amplification. Clones were read by immunoSEQ multiplex PCR, and TCRdb kept only the in-frame ones, dropping some. That table gives V, J and clone size, and the DNA gave D and trimming. This sample has under 250,000 clones; around 79% occur once, and the top ten carry 5.5% to 7%. The ends were cut back, 6 bases at V and 7 bases at J, with 10 bases in the middle. Germline loops: CDR1 MNHNY, CDR2 SVGAGI (reference sequence). The CDR3 has 11 residues.

This TCR was recovered from a woman in her forties with COVID-19, enrolled during active disease. Sequenced sample: peripheral blood. V usage is TRBV6-6 and J usage is TRBJ2-7; D might be TRBD1 (5 bases). CDR3 residues: CASRQVGEQYF. As DNA, the CDR3 is TGTGCCAGCAGACAGGTCGGAGAGCAGTACTTC.